This section outlines one TCR beta chain sequence together with its context. The sequence runs out 3 residues before the end of the CDR3; the remainder is reconstructed from the germline J gene. The ends lost 3 bases at V and 4 bases at J; junction bases unmatched: 3. The CDR3 is 15 residues long. The germline gives CDR1 MNHNS, CDR2 SASEGT. This entry is derived from a study of T cells in women clearing cervical HPV infection. The repertoire was sequenced with immunoSEQ multiplex PCR; TCRdb's copy has only in-frame clones and lacks some. This sample carries about 14,000 clones, with 6% to 9% going to the ten biggest clones.

V and J are TRBV6-1 and TRBJ2-2; 9 positions agree with TRBD1. The sequence was collected from a woman between 18 and 70 years old with a cervical HPV16 infection that either progressed to CIN3+ or cleared (not recorded which). The specimen sequenced was blood buffy coat. The covered CDR3 bases are TGTGCCAGCAGTGACACAGGGGGCTTCACCGGGGAG. As protein: CASSDTGGFTGE. The whole CDR3 sequence is CASSDTGGFTGELFF.